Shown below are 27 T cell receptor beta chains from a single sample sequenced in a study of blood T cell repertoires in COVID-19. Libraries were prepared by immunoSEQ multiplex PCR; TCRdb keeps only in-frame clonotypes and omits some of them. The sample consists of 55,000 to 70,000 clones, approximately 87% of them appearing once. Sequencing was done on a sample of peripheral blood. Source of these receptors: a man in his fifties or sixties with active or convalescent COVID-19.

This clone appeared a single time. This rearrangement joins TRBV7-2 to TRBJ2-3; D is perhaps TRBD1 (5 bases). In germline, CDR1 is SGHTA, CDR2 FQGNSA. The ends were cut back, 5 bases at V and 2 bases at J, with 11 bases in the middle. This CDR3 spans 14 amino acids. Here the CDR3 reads CASSLQEYTDTQYF. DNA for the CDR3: TGTGCCAGCAGCCTACAGGAGTACACAGATACGCAGTATTTT.

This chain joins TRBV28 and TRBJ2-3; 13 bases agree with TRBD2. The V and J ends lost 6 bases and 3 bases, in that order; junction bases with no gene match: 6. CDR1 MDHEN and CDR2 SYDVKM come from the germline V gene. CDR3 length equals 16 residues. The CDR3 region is CASRDTSGGATDTQYF. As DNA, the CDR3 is TGTGCCAGCAGGGATACTAGCGGGGGGGCTACAGATACGCAGTATTTT.

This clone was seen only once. CDR3 amino acids: CASSLAGADEQFF. CDR3 bases: TGTGCCAGCAGCTTGGCAGGGGCAGATGAGCAGTTCTTC. This chain connects TRBV5-5 to TRBJ2-1, with D possibly matching TRBD1 (6 bases). CDR1 and CDR2 from the germline V gene are SGHKS and YYEKEE (reference sequence). The CDR3 consists of 13 residues. V lost 0 bases to trimming and J lost 8 bases, with 9 bases between them.

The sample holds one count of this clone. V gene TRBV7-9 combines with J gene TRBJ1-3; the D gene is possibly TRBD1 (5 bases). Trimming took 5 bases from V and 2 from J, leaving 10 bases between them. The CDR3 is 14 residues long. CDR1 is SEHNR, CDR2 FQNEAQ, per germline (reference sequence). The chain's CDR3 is CASSTSTAGNTIYF. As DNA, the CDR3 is TGTGCCAGCAGCACGTCGACAGCTGGAAACACCATATATTTT.

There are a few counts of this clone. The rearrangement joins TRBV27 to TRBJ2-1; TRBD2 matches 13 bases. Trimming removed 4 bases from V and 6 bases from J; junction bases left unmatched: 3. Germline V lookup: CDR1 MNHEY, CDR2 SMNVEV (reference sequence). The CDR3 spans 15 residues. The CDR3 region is CASSSRTSGSNEQFF. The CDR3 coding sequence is TGTGCCAGCAGTTCAAGGACTAGCGGGAGCAATGAGCAGTTCTTC.

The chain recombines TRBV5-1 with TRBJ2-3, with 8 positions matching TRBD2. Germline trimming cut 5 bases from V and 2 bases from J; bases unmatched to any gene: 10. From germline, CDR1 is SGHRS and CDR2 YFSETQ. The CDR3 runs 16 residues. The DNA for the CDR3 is TGCGCCAGCAGTTTAGATACTAGCGGCTCCACAGATACGCAGTATTTT. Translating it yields CASSLDTSGSTDTQYF.

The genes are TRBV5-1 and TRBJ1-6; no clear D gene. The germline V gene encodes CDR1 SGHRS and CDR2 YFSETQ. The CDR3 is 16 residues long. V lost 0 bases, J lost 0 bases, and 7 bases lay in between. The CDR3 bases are TGCGCCAGCAGCTTGGCGGAGAGCTCCTATAATTCACCCCTCCACTTT. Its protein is CASSLAESSYNSPLHF.

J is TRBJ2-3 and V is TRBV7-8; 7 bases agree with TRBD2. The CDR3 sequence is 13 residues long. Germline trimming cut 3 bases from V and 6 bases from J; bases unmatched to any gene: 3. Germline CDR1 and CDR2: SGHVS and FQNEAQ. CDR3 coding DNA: TGTGCCAGCAGCTTCCCCGGGGGGGATACGCAGTATTTT. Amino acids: CASSFPGGDTQYF.

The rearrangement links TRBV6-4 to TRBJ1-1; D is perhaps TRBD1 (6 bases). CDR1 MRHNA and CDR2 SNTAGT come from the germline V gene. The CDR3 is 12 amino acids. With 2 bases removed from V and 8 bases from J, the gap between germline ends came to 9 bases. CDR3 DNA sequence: TGTGCCAGCAGTGACGGACAGCAAGAAGCTTTCTTT. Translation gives CASSDGQQEAFF.

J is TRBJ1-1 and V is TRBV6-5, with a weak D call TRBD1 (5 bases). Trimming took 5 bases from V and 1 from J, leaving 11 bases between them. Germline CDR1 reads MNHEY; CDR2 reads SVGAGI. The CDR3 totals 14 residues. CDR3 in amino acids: CASSPNRKNTEAFF. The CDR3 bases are TGTGCCAGCAGTCCCAACAGGAAGAACACTGAAGCTTTCTTT.

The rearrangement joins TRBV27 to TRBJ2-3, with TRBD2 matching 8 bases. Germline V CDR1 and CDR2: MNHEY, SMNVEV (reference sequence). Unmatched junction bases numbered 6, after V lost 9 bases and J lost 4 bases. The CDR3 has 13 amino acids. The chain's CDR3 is CASSAGESDTQYF. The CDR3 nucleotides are TGTGCCAGTTCAGCGGGAGAGTCAGATACGCAGTATTTT.

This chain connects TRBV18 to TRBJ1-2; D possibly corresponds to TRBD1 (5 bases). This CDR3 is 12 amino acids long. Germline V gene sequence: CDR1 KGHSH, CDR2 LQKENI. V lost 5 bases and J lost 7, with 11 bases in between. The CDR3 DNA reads TGTGCCAGCTCAGGCACAGGTCTTGGCTACACCTTC. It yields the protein CASSGTGLGYTF.

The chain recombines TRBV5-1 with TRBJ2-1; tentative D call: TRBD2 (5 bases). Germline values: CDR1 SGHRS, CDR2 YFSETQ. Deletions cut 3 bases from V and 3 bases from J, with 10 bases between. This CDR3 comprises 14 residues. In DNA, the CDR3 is TGCGCCAGCAGCTCAAACCGGGACTACAATGAGCAGTTCTTC. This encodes CASSSNRDYNEQFF.

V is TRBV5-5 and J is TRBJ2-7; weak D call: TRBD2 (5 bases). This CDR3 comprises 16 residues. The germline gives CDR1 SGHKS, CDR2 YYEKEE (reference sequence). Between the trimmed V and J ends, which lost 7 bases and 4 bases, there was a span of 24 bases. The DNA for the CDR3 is TGTGCCAGCTGCATTCATCCCCGGGGAGATGTGTACGAGCAGTACTTC. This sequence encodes CASCIHPRGDVYEQYF.

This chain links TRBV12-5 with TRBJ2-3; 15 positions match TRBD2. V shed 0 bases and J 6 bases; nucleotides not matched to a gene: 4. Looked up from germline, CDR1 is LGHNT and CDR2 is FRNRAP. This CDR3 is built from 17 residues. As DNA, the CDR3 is TGTGCTAGTGGTTTGGTAAAAGGGACTAGCGGGGGGGATACGCAGTATTTT. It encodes CASGLVKGTSGGDTQYF.

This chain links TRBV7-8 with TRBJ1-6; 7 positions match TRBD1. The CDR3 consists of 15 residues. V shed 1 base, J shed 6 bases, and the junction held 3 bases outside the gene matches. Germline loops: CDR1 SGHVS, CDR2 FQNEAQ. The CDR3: CASSLVPGGNSPLHF. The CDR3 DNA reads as TGTGCCAGCAGCTTAGTACCAGGGGGTAATTCACCCCTCCACTTT.

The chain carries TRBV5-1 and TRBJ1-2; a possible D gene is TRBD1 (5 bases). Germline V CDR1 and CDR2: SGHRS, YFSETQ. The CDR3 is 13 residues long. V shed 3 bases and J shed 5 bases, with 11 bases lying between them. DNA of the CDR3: TGCGCCAGCAGCTCCGAGAAGGGGTATGGCTACACCTTC. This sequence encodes CASSSEKGYGYTF.

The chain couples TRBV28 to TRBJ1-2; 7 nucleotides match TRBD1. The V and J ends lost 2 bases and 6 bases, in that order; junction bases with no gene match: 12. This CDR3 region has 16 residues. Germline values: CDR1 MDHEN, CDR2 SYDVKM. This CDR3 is CASSLGGQRSIHGYTF. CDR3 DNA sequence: TGTGCCAGCAGTTTAGGGGGACAGCGAAGCATTCATGGCTACACCTTC.

CDR3 coding DNA: TGCGCCAGCAGCTTTCTAGCGGGAGTCCCAGATACGCAGTATTTT. Translated, it gives CASSFLAGVPDTQYF. The chain couples TRBV10-1 to TRBJ2-3, with 10 bases matching TRBD2. The CDR3 runs to 15 residues. The germline V gene encodes CDR1 WNHNN and CDR2 SYGVQD (reference sequence). V lost 6 bases and J lost 4; bases outside the gene matches: 7.

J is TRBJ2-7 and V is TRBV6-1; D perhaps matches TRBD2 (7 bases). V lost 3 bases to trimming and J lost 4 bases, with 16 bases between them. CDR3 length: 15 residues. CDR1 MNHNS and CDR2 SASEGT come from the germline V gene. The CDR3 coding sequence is TGTGCCAGCAGTGAGGGGGGGGCCGGACCTTACGAGCAGTACTTC. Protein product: CASSEGGAGPYEQYF.

The CDR3 sequence is CARSTGGSTEAFF. The DNA of the CDR3 is TGTGCCCGTAGTACGGGTGGCAGCACTGAAGCTTTCTTT. The chain employs TRBV30 and TRBJ1-1, with D unresolved. Looked up from germline, CDR1 is GTSNPN and CDR2 is SVGIG (reference sequence). V lost 8 bases and J lost 4, with 17 bases in between. The CDR3 covers 13 residues.

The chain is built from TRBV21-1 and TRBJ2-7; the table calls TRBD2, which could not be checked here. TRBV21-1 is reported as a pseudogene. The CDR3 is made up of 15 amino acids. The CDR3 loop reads CASSNARKPTYEQYF. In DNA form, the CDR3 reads TGTGCCAGCAGCAACGCGCGGAAGCCCACCTACGAGCAGTACTTC.

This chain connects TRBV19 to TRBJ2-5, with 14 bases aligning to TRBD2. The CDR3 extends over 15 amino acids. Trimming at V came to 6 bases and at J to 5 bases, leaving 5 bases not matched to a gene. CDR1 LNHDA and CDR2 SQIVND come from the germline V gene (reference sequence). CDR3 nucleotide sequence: TGTGCCAGTAGGGTGACTAGCGGGAGGGTCGAGACCCAGTACTTC. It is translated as CASRVTSGRVETQYF.

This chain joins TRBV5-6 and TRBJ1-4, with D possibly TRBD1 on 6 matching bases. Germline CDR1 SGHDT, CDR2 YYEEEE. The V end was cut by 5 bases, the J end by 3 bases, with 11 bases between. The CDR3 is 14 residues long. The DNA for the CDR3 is TGTGCCAGCAGTGTGGGGGCGGCTAATGAAAAACTGTTTTTT. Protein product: CASSVGAANEKLFF.

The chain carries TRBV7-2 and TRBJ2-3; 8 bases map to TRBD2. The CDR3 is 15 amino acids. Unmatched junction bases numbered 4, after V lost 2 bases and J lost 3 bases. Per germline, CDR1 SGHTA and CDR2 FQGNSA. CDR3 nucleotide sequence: TGTGCCAGCAGCTTAAGCGGGGGTACAACAGATACGCAGTATTTT. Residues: CASSLSGGTTDTQYF.

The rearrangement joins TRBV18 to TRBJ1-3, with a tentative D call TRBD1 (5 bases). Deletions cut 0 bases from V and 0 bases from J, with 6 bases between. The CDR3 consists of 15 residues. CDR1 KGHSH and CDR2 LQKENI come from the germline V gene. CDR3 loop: CASSPPQGSGNTIYF. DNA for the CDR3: TGTGCCAGCTCACCACCGCAGGGCTCTGGAAACACCATATATTTT.

The chain's CDR3 is CASSLGAQSNQPQHF. The CDR3 DNA sequence: TGCGCCAGCAGCTTGGGGGCCCAAAGCAATCAGCCCCAGCATTTT. V gene TRBV5-1 combines with J gene TRBJ1-5; D is ambiguous. The V end lost 0 bases, the J end lost 1 base, and 8 bases lay between the germline ends. The V gene's germline CDR1 is SGHRS and CDR2 YFSETQ. This CDR3 spans 15 amino acids.